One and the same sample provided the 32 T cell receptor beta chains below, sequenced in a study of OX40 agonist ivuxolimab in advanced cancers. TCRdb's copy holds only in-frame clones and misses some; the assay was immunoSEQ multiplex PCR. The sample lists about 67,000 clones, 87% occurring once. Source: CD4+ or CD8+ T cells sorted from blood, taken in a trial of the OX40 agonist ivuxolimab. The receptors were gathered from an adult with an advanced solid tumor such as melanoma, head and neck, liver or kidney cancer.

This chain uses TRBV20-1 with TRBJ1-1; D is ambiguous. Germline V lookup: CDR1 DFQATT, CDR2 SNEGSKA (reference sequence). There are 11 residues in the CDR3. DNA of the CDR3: TGCGGTACATCGACGAACACTGAAGCTTTCTTT. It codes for CGTSTNTEAFF.

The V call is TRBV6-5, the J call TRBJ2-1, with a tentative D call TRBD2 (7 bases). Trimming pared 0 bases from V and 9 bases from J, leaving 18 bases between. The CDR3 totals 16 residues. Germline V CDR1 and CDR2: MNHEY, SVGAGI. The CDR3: CASSYSRLAGGGEQFF. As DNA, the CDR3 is TGTGCCAGCAGTTACTCGAGACTAGCTGGAGGGGGTGAGCAGTTCTTC.

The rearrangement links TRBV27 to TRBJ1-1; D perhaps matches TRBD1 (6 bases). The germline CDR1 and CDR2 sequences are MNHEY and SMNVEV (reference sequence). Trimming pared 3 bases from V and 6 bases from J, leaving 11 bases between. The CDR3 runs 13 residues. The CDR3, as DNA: TGTGCCAGCAGTTTCGGACAGTCGGCTGAAGCTTTCTTT. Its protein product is CASSFGQSAEAFF.

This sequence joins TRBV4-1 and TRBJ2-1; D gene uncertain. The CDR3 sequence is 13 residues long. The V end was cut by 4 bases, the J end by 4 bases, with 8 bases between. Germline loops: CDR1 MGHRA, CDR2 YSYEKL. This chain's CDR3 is CASSPQSYNEQFF. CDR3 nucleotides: TGCGCCAGCAGCCCCCAAAGTTACAATGAGCAGTTCTTC.

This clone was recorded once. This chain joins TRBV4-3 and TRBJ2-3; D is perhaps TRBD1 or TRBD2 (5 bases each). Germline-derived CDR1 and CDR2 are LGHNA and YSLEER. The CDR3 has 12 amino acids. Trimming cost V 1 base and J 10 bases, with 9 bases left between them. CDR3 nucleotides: TGCGCCAGCAGCCAAGGAGGGGACGCGCAGTATTTT. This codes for CASSQGGDAQYF.

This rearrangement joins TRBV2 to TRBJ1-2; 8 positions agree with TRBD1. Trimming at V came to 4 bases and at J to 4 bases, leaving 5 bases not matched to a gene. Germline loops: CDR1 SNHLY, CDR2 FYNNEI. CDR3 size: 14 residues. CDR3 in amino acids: CASSAEDRGYGYTF. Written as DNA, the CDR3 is TGTGCCAGCAGTGCGGAAGACAGGGGCTATGGCTACACCTTC.

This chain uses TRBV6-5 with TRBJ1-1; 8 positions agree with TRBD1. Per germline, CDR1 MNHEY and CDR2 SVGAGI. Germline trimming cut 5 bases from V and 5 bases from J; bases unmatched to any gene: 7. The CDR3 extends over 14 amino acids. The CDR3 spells CASSADRVGTEAFF. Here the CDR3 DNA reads TGTGCCAGCAGTGCGGACAGGGTTGGGACTGAAGCTTTCTTT.

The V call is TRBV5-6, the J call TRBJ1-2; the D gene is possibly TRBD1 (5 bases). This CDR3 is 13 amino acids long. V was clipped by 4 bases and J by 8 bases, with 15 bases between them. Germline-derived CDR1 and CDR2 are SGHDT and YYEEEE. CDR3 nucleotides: TGTGCCAGCAGCAAGGGGCTCCTATTCGGCTACACCTTC. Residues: CASSKGLLFGYTF.

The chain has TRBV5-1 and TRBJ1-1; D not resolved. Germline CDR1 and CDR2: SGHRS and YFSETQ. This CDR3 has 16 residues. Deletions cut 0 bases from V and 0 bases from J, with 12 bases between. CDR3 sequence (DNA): TGCGCCAGCAGCTTGGGCCAGAATAAGATGAACACTGAAGCTTTCTTT. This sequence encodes CASSLGQNKMNTEAFF.

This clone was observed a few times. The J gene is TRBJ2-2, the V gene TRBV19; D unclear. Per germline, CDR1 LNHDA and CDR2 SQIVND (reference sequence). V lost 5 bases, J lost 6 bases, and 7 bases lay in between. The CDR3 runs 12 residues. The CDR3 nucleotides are TGTGCCAGTAGTCAGTGGCCCGGGGAGCTGTTTTTT. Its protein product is CASSQWPGELFF.

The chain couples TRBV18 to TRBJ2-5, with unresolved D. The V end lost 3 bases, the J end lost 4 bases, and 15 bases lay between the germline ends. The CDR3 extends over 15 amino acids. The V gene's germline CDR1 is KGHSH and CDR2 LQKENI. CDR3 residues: CASSPGLASGETQYF. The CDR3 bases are TGTGCCAGCTCACCGGGTTTAGCTTCAGGAGAGACCCAGTACTTC.

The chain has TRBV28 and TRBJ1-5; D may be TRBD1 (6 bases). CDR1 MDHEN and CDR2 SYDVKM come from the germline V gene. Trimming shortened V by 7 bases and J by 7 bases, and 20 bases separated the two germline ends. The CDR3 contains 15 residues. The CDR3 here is CASIPRGAGIQPQHF. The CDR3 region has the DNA TGTGCCAGCATCCCTCGGGGGGCAGGGATCCAGCCCCAGCATTTT.

The CDR3 DNA reads TGTGCTAGTGGTTTGGTACAAGGGCTCGCAGGGGCGACTGAAGCTTTCTTT. As protein: CASGLVQGLAGATEAFF. This chain connects TRBV12-5 to TRBJ1-1, with D possibly being TRBD1 (6 bases). The CDR3 has 17 amino acids. The germline CDR1 and CDR2 sequences are LGHNT and FRNRAP. The germline V and J ends were trimmed by 0 bases and 5 bases, with 19 bases remaining between them.

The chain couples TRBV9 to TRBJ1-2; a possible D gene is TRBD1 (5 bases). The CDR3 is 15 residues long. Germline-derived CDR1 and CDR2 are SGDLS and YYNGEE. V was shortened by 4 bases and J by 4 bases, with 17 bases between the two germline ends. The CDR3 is CASSPHAQGGYGYTF. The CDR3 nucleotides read TGTGCCAGCAGCCCCCACGCCCAGGGAGGCTATGGCTACACCTTC. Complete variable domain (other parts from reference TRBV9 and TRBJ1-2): DSGVTQTPKHLITATGQRVTLRCSPRSGDLSVYWYQQSLDQGLQFLIQYYNGEERAKGNILERFSAQQFPDLHSELNLSSLELGDSALYFCASSPHAQGGYGYTFGSGTRLTVV.

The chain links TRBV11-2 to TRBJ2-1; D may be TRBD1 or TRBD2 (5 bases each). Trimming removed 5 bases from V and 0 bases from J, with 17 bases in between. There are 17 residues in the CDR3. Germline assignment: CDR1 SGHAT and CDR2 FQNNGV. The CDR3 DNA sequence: TGTGCCAGCAGCCCGAGTCCGGGACGGAGCTCCTACAATGAGCAGTTCTTC. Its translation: CASSPSPGRSSYNEQFF.

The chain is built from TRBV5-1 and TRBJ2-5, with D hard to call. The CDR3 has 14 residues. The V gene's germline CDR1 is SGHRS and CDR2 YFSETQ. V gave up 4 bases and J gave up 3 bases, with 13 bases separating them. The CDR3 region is CASSPTDGKETQYF. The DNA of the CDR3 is TGCGCCAGCAGCCCCACGGACGGAAAAGAGACCCAGTACTTC.

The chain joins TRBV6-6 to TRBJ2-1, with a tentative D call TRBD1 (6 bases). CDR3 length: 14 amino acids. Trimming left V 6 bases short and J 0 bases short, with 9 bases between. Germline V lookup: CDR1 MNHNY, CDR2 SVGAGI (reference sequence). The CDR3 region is CASRQGSSYNEQFF. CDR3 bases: TGTGCCAGCAGACAGGGCAGCTCCTACAATGAGCAGTTCTTC.

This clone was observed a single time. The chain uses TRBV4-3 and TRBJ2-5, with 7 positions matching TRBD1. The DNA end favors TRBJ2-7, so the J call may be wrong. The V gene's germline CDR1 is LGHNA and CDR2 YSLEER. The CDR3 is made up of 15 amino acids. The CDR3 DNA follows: TGCGCCAGCAGCCAATCCCTGGGACAGTTCTACGAGCAGTACTTC. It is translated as CASSQSLGQFYEQYF.

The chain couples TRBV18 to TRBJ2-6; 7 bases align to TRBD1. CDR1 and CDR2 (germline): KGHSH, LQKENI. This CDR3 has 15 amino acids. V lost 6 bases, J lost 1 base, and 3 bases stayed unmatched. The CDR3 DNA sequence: TGTGCCAGCTCGCCGACAGGGTCTGGGGCCAACGTCCTGACTTTC. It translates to CASSPTGSGANVLTF.

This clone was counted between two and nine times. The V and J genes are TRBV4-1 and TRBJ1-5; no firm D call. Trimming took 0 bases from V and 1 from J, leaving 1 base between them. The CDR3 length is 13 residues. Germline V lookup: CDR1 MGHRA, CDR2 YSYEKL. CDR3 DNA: TGCGCCAGCAGCCAAGAGAGCAATCAGCCCCAGCATTTT. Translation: CASSQESNQPQHF.

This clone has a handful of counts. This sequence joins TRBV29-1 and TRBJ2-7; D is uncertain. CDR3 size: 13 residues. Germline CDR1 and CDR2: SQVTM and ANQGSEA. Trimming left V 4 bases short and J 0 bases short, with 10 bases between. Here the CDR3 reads CSVVSTSSYEQYF. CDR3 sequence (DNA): TGCAGCGTTGTTTCCACAAGCTCCTACGAGCAGTACTTC.

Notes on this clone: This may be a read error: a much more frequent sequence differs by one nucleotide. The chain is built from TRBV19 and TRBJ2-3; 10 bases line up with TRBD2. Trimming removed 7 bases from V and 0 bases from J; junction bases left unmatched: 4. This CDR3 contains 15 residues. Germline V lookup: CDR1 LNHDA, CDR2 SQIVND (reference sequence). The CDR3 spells CASNMTSGSTDTQYF. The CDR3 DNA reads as TGTGCCAGTAATATGACTAGCGGGAGCACAGATACGCAGTATTTT.

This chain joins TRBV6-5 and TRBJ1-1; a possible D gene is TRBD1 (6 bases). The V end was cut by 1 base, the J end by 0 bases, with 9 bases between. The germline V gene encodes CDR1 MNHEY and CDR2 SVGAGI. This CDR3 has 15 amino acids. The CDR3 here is CASSYLTGLNTEAFF. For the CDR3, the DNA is TGTGCCAGCAGTTACTTGACAGGCTTGAACACTGAAGCTTTCTTT.

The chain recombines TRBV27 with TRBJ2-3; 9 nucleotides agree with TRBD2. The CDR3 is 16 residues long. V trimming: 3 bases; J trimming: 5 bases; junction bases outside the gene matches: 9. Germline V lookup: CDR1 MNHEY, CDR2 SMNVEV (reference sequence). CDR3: CASSLGGSGRIDTQYF. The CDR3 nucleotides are TGTGCCAGCAGTTTGGGCGGTAGCGGGAGAATAGATACGCAGTATTTT.

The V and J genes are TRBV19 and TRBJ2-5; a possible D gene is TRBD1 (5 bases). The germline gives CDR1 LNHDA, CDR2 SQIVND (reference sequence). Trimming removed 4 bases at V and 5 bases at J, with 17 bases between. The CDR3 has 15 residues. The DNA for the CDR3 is TGTGCCAGTAGTACCCGATACGAAAGGGGTGAGACCCAGTACTTC. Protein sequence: CASSTRYERGETQYF.

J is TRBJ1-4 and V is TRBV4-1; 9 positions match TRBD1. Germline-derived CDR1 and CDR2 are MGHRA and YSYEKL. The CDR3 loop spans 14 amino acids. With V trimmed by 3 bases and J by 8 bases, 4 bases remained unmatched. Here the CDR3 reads CASSQGDRVEKLFF. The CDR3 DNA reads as TGCGCCAGCAGCCAGGGGGACAGGGTCGAAAAACTGTTTTTT.

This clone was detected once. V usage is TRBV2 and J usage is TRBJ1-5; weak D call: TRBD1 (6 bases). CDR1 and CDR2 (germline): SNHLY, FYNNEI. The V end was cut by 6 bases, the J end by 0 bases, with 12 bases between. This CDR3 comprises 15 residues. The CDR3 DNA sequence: TGTGCCAGCAGAGCTCAGGGACATAGCAATCAGCCCCAGCATTTT. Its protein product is CASRAQGHSNQPQHF. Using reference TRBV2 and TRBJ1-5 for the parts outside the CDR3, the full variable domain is EPEVTQTPSHQVTQMGQEVILRCVPISNHLYFYWYRQILGQKVEFLVSFYNNEISEKSEIFDDQFSVERPDGSNFTLKIRSTKLEDSAMYFCASRAQGHSNQPQHFGDGTRLSIL.

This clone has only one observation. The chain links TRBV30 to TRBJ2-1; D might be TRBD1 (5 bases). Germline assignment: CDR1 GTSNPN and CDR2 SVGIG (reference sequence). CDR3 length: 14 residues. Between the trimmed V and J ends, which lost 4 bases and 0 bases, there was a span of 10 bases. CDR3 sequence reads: CAWTGFYSYNEQFF. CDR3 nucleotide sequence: TGTGCCTGGACAGGGTTTTACTCCTACAATGAGCAGTTCTTC.

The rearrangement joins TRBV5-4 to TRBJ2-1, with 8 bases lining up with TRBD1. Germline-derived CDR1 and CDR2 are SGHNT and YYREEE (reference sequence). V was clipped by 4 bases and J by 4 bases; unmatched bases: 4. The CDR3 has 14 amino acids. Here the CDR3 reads CASSQTGVYNEQFF. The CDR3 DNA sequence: TGTGCCAGCAGCCAGACAGGGGTTTACAATGAGCAGTTCTTC.

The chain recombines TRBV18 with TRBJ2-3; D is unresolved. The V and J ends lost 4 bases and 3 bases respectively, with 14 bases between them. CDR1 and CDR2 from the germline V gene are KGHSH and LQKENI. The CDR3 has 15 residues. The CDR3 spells CASSLSPGLTDTQYF. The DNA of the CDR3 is TGTGCCAGCTCACTGTCCCCAGGTTTAACAGATACGCAGTATTTT.

CDR3 DNA: TGTGCCAGCAGCTTGCCGACAGGAGGTGAAAAACTGTTTTTT. This codes for CASSLPTGGEKLFF. V and J are TRBV7-9 and TRBJ1-4; TRBD1 is a possible D gene (6 bases). The V gene's germline CDR1 is SEHNR and CDR2 FQNEAQ (reference sequence). V was clipped by 3 bases and J by 7 bases, with 12 bases between them. The CDR3 length is 14 residues.

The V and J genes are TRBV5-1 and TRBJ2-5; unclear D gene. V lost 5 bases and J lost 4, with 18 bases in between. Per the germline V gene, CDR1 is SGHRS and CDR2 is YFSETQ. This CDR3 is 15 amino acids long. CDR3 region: CASSPVGSPPETQYF. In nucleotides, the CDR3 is TGCGCCAGCAGTCCGGTGGGTAGCCCCCCAGAGACCCAGTACTTC.